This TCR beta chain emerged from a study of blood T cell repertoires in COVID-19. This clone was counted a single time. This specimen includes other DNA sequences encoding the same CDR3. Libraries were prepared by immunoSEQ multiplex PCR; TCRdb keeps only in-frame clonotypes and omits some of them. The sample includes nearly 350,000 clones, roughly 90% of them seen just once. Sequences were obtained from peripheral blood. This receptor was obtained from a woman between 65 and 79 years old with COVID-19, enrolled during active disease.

The CDR3: CASSPSEETQYF. The CDR3 DNA sequence: TGTGCCAGCTCACCCTCAGAAGAGACCCAGTACTTC. V and J are TRBV18 and TRBJ2-5, with D unclear. The V gene lost 3 bases and the J gene lost 3 bases, with 5 bases spanning the gap. The CDR3 has 12 amino acids. CDR1 is KGHSH and CDR2 is LQKENI in the germline V gene.